This TCR beta chain originates from a study of Graves' ophthalmopathy and Graves' hyperthyroidism. Study conclusions and caveats: Discriminating ophthalmopathy from stable hyperthyroidism, a 13-signature model attained a sensitivity of 85% to 90% and a specificity of about 83%. The model's prediction of ophthalmopathy progression had roughly 70% sensitivity and roughly 77% specificity.

In regard to this clonotype: The antigen is not known.

The authors amplified TCR beta CDR3 regions, and they did so from RNA transcripts for repertoire sequencing. The authors performed first-round RT-PCR with HTBI primers and then a second-round multiplex PCR. MiXCR, run by TCRdb on the multiplex PCR reads, gives a single entry per CDR3 protein. Of approximately 700,000 distinct CDR3 sequences listed, roughly 40% are singletons. V lost 3 bases and J lost 8, with 20 bases in between. The CDR3 extends over 15 amino acids. Germline-derived CDR1 and CDR2 are SQVTM and ANQGSEA. Sequenced sample: peripheral blood. This clonotype was obtained from an adult man with Graves' ophthalmopathy. The V gene is TRBV29-1, the J gene TRBJ1-3; the D gene is possibly TRBD1 (6 bases). CDR3 DNA sequence: TGCAGCGTTGATGGGGGGCTAAGTGATGGCTACACCATATATTTT. Its translation is CSVDGGLSDGYTIYF.